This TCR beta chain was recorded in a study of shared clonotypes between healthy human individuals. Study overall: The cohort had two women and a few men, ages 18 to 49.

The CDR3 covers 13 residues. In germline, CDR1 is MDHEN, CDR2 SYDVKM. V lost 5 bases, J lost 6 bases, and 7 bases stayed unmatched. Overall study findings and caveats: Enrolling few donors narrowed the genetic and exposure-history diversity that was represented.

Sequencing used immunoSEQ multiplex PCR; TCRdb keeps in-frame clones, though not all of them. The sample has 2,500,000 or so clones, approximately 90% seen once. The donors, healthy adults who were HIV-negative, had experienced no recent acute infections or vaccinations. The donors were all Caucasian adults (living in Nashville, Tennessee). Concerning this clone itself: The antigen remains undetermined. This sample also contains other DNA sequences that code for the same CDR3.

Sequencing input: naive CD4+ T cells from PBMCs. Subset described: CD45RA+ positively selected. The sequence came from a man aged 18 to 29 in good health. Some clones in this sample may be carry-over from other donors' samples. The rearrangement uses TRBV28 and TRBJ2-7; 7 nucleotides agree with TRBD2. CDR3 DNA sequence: TGTGCCAGCAGTCCGGGGAGGGCGGGCGAGCAGTACTTC. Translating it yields CASSPGRAGEQYF. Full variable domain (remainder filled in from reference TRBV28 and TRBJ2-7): DVKVTQSSRYLVKRTGEKVFLECVQDMDHENMFWYRQDPGLGLRLIYFSYDVKMKEKGDIPEGYSVSREKKERFSLILESASTNQTSMYLCASSPGRAGEQYFGPGTRLTVT.